This entry lists 26 T cell receptor beta chains sequenced from one sample in a study of T cell responses to AZD1222 COVID-19 vaccine. Some clones are missing from TCRdb's copy, which holds only in-frame ones; the method was immunoSEQ multiplex PCR. Counted here are tens of thousands of clones, roughly 86% occurring once; the ten biggest clones make up roughly 17%. This specimen consisted of peripheral blood, obtained on day 0 of AZD1222 vaccination. These receptors all stem from an adult in good health.

This rearrangement joins TRBV7-2 to TRBJ2-3; the D is unclear. The CDR3 is made up of 14 amino acids. Trimming cost V 1 base and J 5 bases, with 10 bases left between them. Germline V gene lookup returns CDR1 SGHTA and CDR2 FQGNSA. In nucleotides, the CDR3 is TGTGCCAGCAGCTTAGGAGGAGTGCAAGATACGCAGTATTTT. The encoded protein is CASSLGGVQDTQYF.

The CDR3 sequence is CASSLDHSFAGEQYF. CDR3 coding DNA: TGTGCCAGCAGCTTAGATCATTCCTTCGCCGGCGAGCAGTACTTC. This chain uses TRBV11-2 with TRBJ2-7; no clear D gene. This CDR3 has 15 amino acids. The ends were cut back, 0 bases at V and 6 bases at J, with 15 bases in the middle. Germline lookup yields CDR1 SGHAT and CDR2 FQNNGV.

The rearrangement joins TRBV7-9 to TRBJ1-1, with TRBD1 matching over 10 bases. The CDR3 runs to 15 residues. Germline loops: CDR1 SEHNR, CDR2 FQNEAQ (reference sequence). V gave up 2 bases and J gave up 6 bases; unmatched junction bases: 6. CDR3 sequence reads: CASSLLAGTGAEAFF. CDR3 DNA: TGTGCCAGCAGCTTATTAGCAGGGACAGGGGCTGAAGCTTTCTTT. Drawing the rest from reference TRBV7-9 and TRBJ1-1, the complete variable domain is DTGVSQNPRHKITKRGQNVTFRCDPISEHNRLYWYRQTLGQGPEFLTYFQNEAQLEKSRLLSDRFSAERPKGSFSTLEIQRTEQGDSAMYLCASSLLAGTGAEAFFGQGTRLTVV.

The chain carries TRBV19 and TRBJ1-1, with TRBD1 matching 7 bases. CDR1 LNHDA and CDR2 SQIVND come from the germline V gene (reference sequence). Trimming took 4 bases from V and 3 from J; bases not matched to a gene: 11. The CDR3 has 16 amino acids. CDR3 region: CASSTPRDRADTEAFF. The CDR3 nucleotides read TGTGCCAGTAGTACCCCCAGAGACAGGGCCGACACTGAAGCTTTCTTT.

The chain combines TRBV7-9 with TRBJ1-1; 7 bases map to TRBD1. Germline lookup yields CDR1 SEHNR and CDR2 FQNEAQ (reference sequence). V shed 4 bases, J shed 0 bases, and the junction held 11 bases outside the gene matches. This CDR3 is built from 17 residues. As DNA, the CDR3 is TGTGCCAGCAGCTCGCCGGGGACAGCCCTTTTGAACACTGAAGCTTTCTTT. Protein product: CASSSPGTALLNTEAFF.

Concerning this clone itself: This same CDR3 is encoded by further DNA sequences in the sample. V gene TRBV30 combines with J gene TRBJ1-2; D is unclear. Germline V gene data show CDR1 as GTSNPN and CDR2 as SVGIG (reference sequence). Trimming removed 2 bases at V and 4 bases at J, with 8 bases between. The CDR3 runs 12 residues. CDR3 residues: CAWSTGGYGYTF. The CDR3 bases are TGTGCCTGGAGTACGGGAGGCTATGGCTACACCTTC.

The chain employs TRBV7-2 and TRBJ1-1; D is unresolved. CDR1 and CDR2 (germline): SGHTA, FQGNSA. Deletions cut 1 base from V and 7 bases from J, with 13 bases between. There are 14 residues in the CDR3. CDR3 coding DNA: TGTGCCAGCAGCTTAGATTTAGGCCGTCTTGAAGCTTTCTTT. Translated: CASSLDLGRLEAFF.

The gene calls are TRBV28 and TRBJ1-4; tentatively, D is TRBD1 (6 bases). This CDR3 has 14 amino acids. The V gene lost 5 bases and the J gene lost 8 bases, with 15 bases spanning the gap. CDR1 and CDR2 from the germline V gene are MDHEN and SYDVKM. The CDR3 loop reads CASSPTGTGEKLFF. The DNA for the CDR3 is TGTGCCAGCAGTCCAACAGGGACCGGGGAAAAACTGTTTTTT. The variable domain in full, completed from reference TRBV28 and TRBJ1-4, reads DVKVTQSSRYLVKRTGEKVFLECVQDMDHENMFWYRQDPGLGLRLIYFSYDVKMKEKGDIPEGYSVSREKKERFSLILESASTNQTSMYLCASSPTGTGEKLFFGSGTQLSVL.

V and J are TRBV6-5 and TRBJ2-2, with D tentatively TRBD2 (5 bases). CDR3 length equals 15 residues. V lost 8 bases to trimming and J lost 1 base, with 14 bases between them. The germline V gene encodes CDR1 MNHEY and CDR2 SVGAGI. The CDR3 loop is CASGGRVQNTGELFF. The CDR3 DNA sequence: TGTGCCAGCGGCGGGCGGGTCCAGAACACCGGGGAGCTGTTTTTT.

CDR3 residues: CASSLGLAYNEQFF. The CDR3 nucleotides read TGTGCCAGCAGTCTCGGACTAGCCTACAATGAGCAGTTCTTC. This chain joins TRBV6-4 and TRBJ2-1; TRBD2 matches 7 bases. V shed 5 bases, J shed 2 bases, and the junction held 3 bases outside the gene matches. Germline V gives CDR1 MRHNA, CDR2 SNTAGT. This CDR3 comprises 14 residues.

J is TRBJ2-3 and V is TRBV28, with 7 bases that match TRBD2. From germline, CDR1 is MDHEN and CDR2 SYDVKM. V was pared by 5 bases and J by 2 bases, with 13 bases of the junction left unmatched. CDR3 length: 17 residues. CDR3 in amino acids: CASSGPESGMFTDTQYF. CDR3 coding DNA: TGTGCCAGCAGTGGACCGGAGAGCGGGATGTTCACAGATACGCAGTATTTT.

CDR3 residues: CASSYPGSGTEAFF. The CDR3 coding sequence is TGTGCCAGCAGTTACCCCGGCTCGGGCACTGAAGCTTTCTTT. The gene calls are TRBV6-6 and TRBJ1-1, with D uncertain. The germline V gene has CDR1 MNHNY and CDR2 SVGAGI (reference sequence). This CDR3 contains 14 residues. The germline V and J ends were trimmed by 2 bases and 4 bases, with 11 bases remaining between them.

The chain uses TRBV28 and TRBJ1-6; D is unclear. Germline V gene lookup returns CDR1 MDHEN and CDR2 SYDVKM. The CDR3 length is 17 residues. The V end was cut by 5 bases, the J end by 1 base, with 15 bases between. CDR3 coding DNA: TGTGCCAGCAGTACCGCCGTGTTCGGGTCCTATAATTCACCCCTCCACTTT. Residues: CASSTAVFGSYNSPLHF.

V is TRBV18 and J is TRBJ1-3, with 7 bases aligning to TRBD1. Germline CDR1 and CDR2: KGHSH and LQKENI. The CDR3 is 13 amino acids. The trim removed 3 bases at V and 6 bases at J, leaving 2 bases unmatched. The CDR3 spells CASSPQGENTIYF. The CDR3 DNA is TGTGCCAGCTCACCGCAGGGGGAAAACACCATATATTTT.

The chain recombines TRBV7-2 with TRBJ2-1, with D possibly matching TRBD1 (6 bases). The CDR3 consists of 15 residues. CDR1 and CDR2 from the germline V gene are SGHTA and FQGNSA. Trimming stripped 3 bases from V and 3 bases from J, with 12 bases between. CDR3 sequence: CASSFGQPNYNEQFF. The CDR3 bases are TGTGCCAGCAGCTTTGGACAGCCTAACTACAATGAGCAGTTCTTC.

The CDR3 DNA is TGTGCCAGAAGCGCTTCCGGGACTAGCGGGAGGCCCTACAATGAGCAGTTCTTC. Residues: CARSASGTSGRPYNEQFF. The V gene is TRBV7-5, the J gene TRBJ2-1; the D segment call TRBD2 is taken from the table without a DNA check. TRBV7-5 is tagged as a pseudogene. CDR3 size: 18 residues.

The genes are TRBV2 and TRBJ2-1; no clear D gene. This CDR3 is built from 14 residues. V gave up 3 bases and J gave up 2 bases, with 8 bases separating them. Germline V gene data show CDR1 as SNHLY and CDR2 as FYNNEI. CDR3 nucleotide sequence: TGTGCCAGCAGTGACGGTCCCACCTACAATGAGCAGTTCTTC. Translated: CASSDGPTYNEQFF.

The chain is built from TRBV4-3 and TRBJ2-1; 12 nucleotides align to TRBD2. Germline V lookup: CDR1 LGHNA, CDR2 YSLEER. This CDR3 comprises 16 residues. With 4 bases clipped from V and 3 bases from J, the junction kept 4 bases outside the gene matches. The CDR3 DNA is TGCGCCAGCAGCCTCGGACTAGCGGGAATCTACAATGAGCAGTTCTTC. This translates into CASSLGLAGIYNEQFF.

A single count supports this clone. The chain carries TRBV28 and TRBJ2-4; 7 bases agree with TRBD2. This CDR3 has 11 amino acids. V lost 6 bases, J lost 8 bases, and 1 base stayed unmatched. Germline CDR1 and CDR2: MDHEN and SYDVKM. The CDR3 here is CASRGGDIQYF. In nucleotides, the CDR3 is TGTGCCAGCAGGGGGGGGGACATTCAGTACTTC.

This clone has only one observation. The V call is TRBV7-2, the J call TRBJ1-1, with a possible D match to TRBD1 (5 bases). V was shortened by 3 bases and J by 9 bases, with 14 bases between the two germline ends. Germline V CDR1 and CDR2: SGHTA, FQGNSA. The CDR3 length is 13 residues. The CDR3 coding sequence is TGTGCCAGCAGCTTGCGAGGGGAGCGTAAAGCTTTCTTT. It specifies CASSLRGERKAFF.

The chain employs TRBV12-5 and TRBJ2-1; 10 bases match TRBD2. V gave up 1 base and J gave up 4 bases; unmatched junction bases: 4. The CDR3 runs to 16 residues. Germline assignment: CDR1 LGHNT and CDR2 FRNRAP. CDR3: CASGLEGLARYNEQFF. In DNA, the CDR3 is TGTGCTAGTGGTTTGGAGGGACTAGCGAGGTACAATGAGCAGTTCTTC.

For this clone: At one of its ends the junction is not consistent with the germline gene, which may arise from a read error. J is TRBJ2-6 and V is TRBV29-1; 8 nucleotides match TRBD2. The CDR3 covers 17 residues. Germline CDR1 reads SQVTM; CDR2 reads ANQGSEA. The CDR3 DNA reads TGCAGCGTCGAAGGGCGGGAGGAGTACTCTGGGGCCAACGTCCTGACTTTC. The encoded protein is CSVEGREEYSGANVLTF.

The V and J genes are TRBV7-2 and TRBJ2-3; 9 bases match TRBD2. Germline V gene lookup returns CDR1 SGHTA and CDR2 FQGNSA. The trim removed 5 bases at V and 2 bases at J, leaving 2 bases unmatched. This CDR3 contains 14 residues. As DNA, the CDR3 is TGTGCCAGCAGCAGGACTAGCGCCACAGATACGCAGTATTTT. It codes for CASSRTSATDTQYF.

This chain uses TRBV6-5 with TRBJ2-7, with D perhaps matching TRBD2 (6 bases). Germline assignment: CDR1 MNHEY and CDR2 SVGAGI. V lost 8 bases and J lost 0, with 17 bases in between. The CDR3 spans 15 residues. CDR3 DNA: TGTGCCAGCGGTATGGAGGGGAGTAGCTCCTACGAGCAGTACTTC. Translated: CASGMEGSSSYEQYF.

The chain recombines TRBV14 with TRBJ2-1; weak D call: TRBD2 (6 bases). Per the germline V gene, CDR1 is SGHDN and CDR2 is FVKESK. The length of the CDR3 is 15 residues. Trimming stripped 0 bases from V and 10 bases from J, with 16 bases between. CDR3 DNA sequence: TGTGCCAGCAGCCAAGAGGGTAGCGGCCCGCTCGAGCAGTTCTTC. As protein: CASSQEGSGPLEQFF.

This chain connects TRBV5-1 to TRBJ1-2; D is uncertain. V was cut by 0 bases and J by 4 bases, with 16 bases left in between. Germline V gives CDR1 SGHRS, CDR2 YFSETQ. The CDR3 runs to 16 residues. CDR3 coding DNA: TGCGCCAGCAGCTTGGACGTTGGGTTAGATTTCTATGGCTACACCTTC. Amino acids: CASSLDVGLDFYGYTF.